This entry describes one T cell receptor beta chain. It lacks a known antigen. Within one base of it there is no much larger clone, and no base qualities were kept. The record originates from a study of blood T cell repertoires in COVID-19 (dated by TCRdb to the early 2020s). For the study in its entirety: The collaborator samples originated in the United States, Italy and Spain and spanned the acute and convalescent phases of COVID-19. The material from the prospective study consisted of cDNA or gDNA derived from T cells, B-cell-depleted T cells, or PBMCs. The dataset comprised deeply sampled blood TCRbeta repertoires from subjects exposed to, actively infected with, or recovered from COVID-19. A freely available public database, intended as a resource for researchers studying the immune response to SARS-CoV-2, is where the repertoires were released. Samples came from the ongoing ImmuneRACE study (first 160 participants) plus 1,254 subjects from 6 global collaborators. Nearly every sample came with metadata listing a de-identified subject ID, COVID-19 status, age in years and sex. Where available, HLA class I and class II types were obtained from metadata supplied by the sample provider rather than from assay-based typing.

The immunoSEQ Assay, a bias-controlled multiplex PCR, was used to amplify TCRbeta CDR3 regions from genomic DNA. The authors' analysis ran thus. Nucleated cell counts per sample were estimated from amplification of reference gene primers within the assay. Sequence reads were collapsed and filtered to measure the absolute abundance of every unique TCRbeta CDR3 rearrangement. For each sample, productive Simpson clonality was calculated by taking the square root of Simpson's diversity index across productive rearrangements. In its TCRdb copy, this immuneACCESS table keeps in-frame sequences only and misses some clones. Where compared with another copy, unresolved V genes explain less than half of these, and the others have no known cause. D and trimming were read from the DNA, whereas the V and J calls and clone size are those reported in that table. This sample holds about 170,000 clones; approximately 80% were observed only once. Approximately 12% of the sample is in the top ten clones.

V drops 6 bases and J drops 1 base, leaving 4 bases in between. From the cysteine through the phenylalanine, the CDR3 covers 12 amino acids. The sequence is cut down to CDR3 DNA, 36 bases in frame from base 1. Participants in the prospective study were aged roughly 18 to 90 years, lived in 24 United States geographic areas, and enrolled through a virtual design. In the prospective study, cohorts were assigned on the basis of participant-reported clinical history obtained from a screening survey and a study questionnaire. ImmuneRACE Cohort 3 recovered participants were defined by two consecutive negative NP/OP PCR tests, healthcare professional clearance, or symptom resolution. In the prospective study, whole blood, serum and a nasopharyngeal or oropharyngeal swab were collected from each participant by mobile phlebotomists. Prospective study participants could optionally give additional blood draws and questionnaires over a roughly 2-month period. Prospective study blood samples were shipped either frozen or at room temperature before DNA extraction.

The research as a whole found: Clinical and demographic metadata were provided uncurated, with the amount varying by source and participant.

Sequenced input: PBMCs or T cells enriched from blood (not recorded which). The clonotype originates from a man aged 45-65 years who had recovered from COVID-19. Rearrangement joined TRBV12-3 or TRBV12-4 to TRBJ1-3; too little of a D gene remains to name it. The DNA reads as follows: TGTGCCAGCAGCCCGTCTGGAAACACCATATATTTT. Protein translation: CASSPSGNTIYF.